This is a list of T cell receptor beta chains from one sample in a study of CD8+ T cells in alopecia areata. Clones were read by immunoSEQ multiplex PCR, and TCRdb kept only the in-frame ones, dropping some. Of around 210,000 clones listed, over 60% are singletons. The sample was CD4+ T cells sorted from blood, taken at week 4, from a patient treated with tofacitinib. All receptors derive from a human donor with alopecia areata. CDR3s include the opening cysteine and the closing phenylalanine or tryptophan. A D gene is named only where the DNA matches it firmly. The size entry is marked missing in some rows and otherwise reads once, few, many or a size class.

clone size,J gene,V gene,CDR3 length,D gene,CDR3 protein,CDR3 DNA
few,TRBJ2-5,TRBV6-5,13,.,CASSYAGTETQYF,TGTGCCAGCAGTTACGCGGGGACTGAGACCCAGTACTTC
.,TRBJ2-1,TRBV11-2,14,.,CASGIAYSYNEQFF,TGTGCCAGCGGGATAGCGTACTCCTACAATGAGCAGTTCTTC
.,TRBJ1-2,TRBV10-2,15,.,CASSETPTHNYGYTF,TGCGCCAGCAGTGAGACCCCAACGCATAACTATGGCTACACCTTC
.,TRBJ2-4,TRBV29-1,14,TRBD1,CSVVNRGSLDIQYF,TGCAGCGTAGTAAACAGGGGGAGTTTGGACATTCAGTACTTC
.,TRBJ1-5,TRBV7-2,16,.,CASSLVSVYSNQPQHF,TGTGCCAGCAGCTTAGTTTCGGTGTATAGCAATCAGCCCCAGCATTTT
few,TRBJ1-2,TRBV30,11,.,CAWMRGGGYTF,TGTGCCTGGATGCGGGGTGGAGGGTACACCTTC
.,TRBJ1-1,TRBV5-1,17,.,CASSLAFGQPLNTEAFF,TGCGCCAGCAGCTTGGCATTCGGGCAGCCTTTGAACACTGAAGCTTTCTTT
.,TRBJ1-2,TRBV6-5,15,.,CASSYSRGLRRGYTF,TGTGCCAGCAGTTACTCGAGGGGGTTACGTCGTGGCTACACCTTC
.,TRBJ1-2,TRBV19,13,.,CASSPGTEEGYTF,TGTGCCAGTAGTCCAGGGACGGAGGAAGGCTACACCTTC
.,TRBJ1-2,TRBV7-9,14,.,CASSSPKGALGYTF,TGTGCCAGCAGCTCACCTAAGGGAGCTTTGGGCTACACCTTC
.,TRBJ2-2,TRBV14,18,.,CASSPYLGKGSNTGELFF,TGTGCCAGCAGCCCCTATTTGGGCAAGGGGTCGAACACCGGGGAGCTGTTTTTT
.,TRBJ2-3,TRBV7-8,15,.,CASSLAVGRTDTQYF,TGTGCCAGCAGCTTAGCAGTAGGGAGAACAGATACGCAGTATTTT
.,TRBJ2-2,TRBV30,16,.,CAWSVRAGALTGELFF,TGTGCCTGGAGTGTACGGGCGGGGGCGCTCACCGGGGAGCTGTTTTTT
.,TRBJ1-6,TRBV10-2,15,.,CASSVGGGGNSPLHF,TGCGCCAGCAGTGTTGGGGGTGGGGGGAATTCACCCCTCCACTTT
.,TRBJ1-1,TRBV29-1,12,TRBD1,CSGGQPNTEAFF,TGCAGCGGGGGACAGCCGAACACTGAAGCTTTCTTT
.,TRBJ1-3,TRBV30,12,.,CAWGEMGNTIYF,TGTGCCTGGGGGGAGATGGGAAACACCATATATTTT
.,TRBJ2-2,TRBV4-2,15,.,CASSQVGANTGELFF,TGTGCCAGCAGCCAGGTGGGCGCGAACACCGGGGAGCTGTTTTTT
.,TRBJ1-6,TRBV7-9,15,TRBD1,CASSPRQGNNSPLHF,TGTGCCAGCAGCCCTCGACAGGGAAATAATTCACCCCTCCACTTT
few,TRBJ2-5,TRBV5-1,14,TRBD2,CASSLGTSGETQYF,TGCGCCAGCAGCCTCGGGACTAGCGGAGAGACCCAGTACTTC
.,TRBJ2-3,TRBV11-2,15,.,CASSVVASSTDTQYF,TGTGCCAGCAGCGTGGTGGCTAGTAGCACAGATACGCAGTATTTT
few,TRBJ1-2,TRBV29-1,12,.,CSAVGGAAGYTF,TGCAGCGCAGTCGGGGGGGCCGCTGGCTACACCTTC
.,TRBJ1-1,TRBV30,12,.,CAWSVVDTEAFF,TGTGCCTGGAGTGTGGTTGACACTGAAGCTTTCTTT
.,TRBJ1-1,TRBV7-9,14,TRBD1,CASSWPWTGGEAFF,TGTGCCAGCAGCTGGCCTTGGACAGGGGGTGAAGCTTTCTTT
.,TRBJ2-1,TRBV15,14,TRBD2,CATQPSGGLDEQFF,TGTGCCACTCAACCTAGCGGGGGGTTAGATGAGCAGTTCTTC
.,TRBJ1-3,TRBV29-1,15,.,CSVHDPGAPGNTIYF,TGCAGCGTTCACGATCCAGGGGCGCCCGGAAACACCATATATTTT
.,TRBJ2-2,TRBV25-1,16,TRBD1,CASRSPGTGDTGELFF,TGTGCCAGCAGGTCCCCCGGGACAGGGGACACCGGGGAGCTGTTTTTT
.,TRBJ1-6,TRBV10-1,13,.,CASRDTDNSPLHF,TGCGCCAGCCGGGACACCGATAATTCACCCCTCCACTTT
.,TRBJ2-2,TRBV2,14,.,CASRAEQGIGELFF,TGTGCCAGCAGGGCTGAACAGGGAATCGGGGAGCTGTTTTTT
.,TRBJ1-2,TRBV29-1,13,TRBD1,CSGRNTGVDGYTF,TGCAGCGGACGAAATACAGGGGTAGATGGCTACACCTTC
.,TRBJ2-5,TRBV29-1,13,.,CSVKAYAPGTQYF,TGCAGCGTTAAAGCATACGCCCCGGGGACCCAGTACTTC
.,TRBJ2-4,TRBV5-1,14,TRBD1,CASSVGTGGPAEYF,TGCGCCAGCAGCGTCGGGACAGGGGGCCCTGCAGAGTACTTC
.,TRBJ1-1,TRBV5-6,14,TRBD1,CASSFEDRVPEAFF,TGTGCCAGCAGCTTCGAGGACAGGGTACCTGAAGCTTTCTTT
.,TRBJ1-2,TRBV27,14,.,CASSLDQGRPGYTF,TGTGCCAGCAGTTTAGACCAGGGAAGACCTGGCTACACCTTC
.,TRBJ2-2,TRBV27,14,.,CASSTPGGTGELFF,TGTGCCAGCAGTACCCCCGGGGGCACCGGGGAGCTGTTTTTT
few,TRBJ2-3,TRBV6-6,12,.,CASSYVADTQYF,TGTGCCAGCAGTTACGTAGCAGATACGCAGTATTTT
.,TRBJ1-5,TRBV30,13,.,CAWRPHPGQPQHF,TGTGCCTGGAGACCTCACCCGGGGCAGCCCCAGCATTTT
.,TRBJ1-1,TRBV29-1,13,.,CSVAQSLNTEAFF,TGCAGCGTTGCGCAGAGCTTGAACACTGAAGCTTTCTTT
.,TRBJ2-7,TRBV6-6,13,.,CASSSTGSYEQYF,TGTGCCAGCAGTTCTACAGGCTCGTACGAGCAGTACTTC
.,TRBJ1-1,TRBV4-1,15,TRBD1,CASSPDDRVGTEAFF,TGCGCCAGCAGCCCCGACGACAGGGTGGGCACTGAAGCTTTCTTT
.,TRBJ2-2,TRBV11-2,16,TRBD2,CASSLQAGRNTGELFF,TGTGCCAGCAGCCTACAAGCGGGGAGGAACACCGGGGAGCTGTTTTTT
.,TRBJ1-1,TRBV10-3,11,.,CAISEGTEAFF,TGTGCCATCAGTGAAGGGACAGAAGCTTTCTTT
.,TRBJ1-6,TRBV9,14,TRBD1,CASSGGQGNSPLHF,TGTGCCAGCAGCGGGGGACAGGGTAATTCACCCCTCCACTTT
.,TRBJ2-5,TRBV7-9,10,.,CASSSGTQYF,TGTGCCAGCAGCTCTGGGACCCAGTACTTC
.,TRBJ1-5,TRBV29-1,14,.,CSVGDYRGNQPQHF,TGCAGCGTGGGGGACTACCGGGGCAATCAGCCCCAGCATTTT
.,TRBJ1-2,TRBV5-1,13,.,CASSLGQNYGYTF,TGCGCCAGCAGCTTGGGACAGAACTATGGCTACACCTTC
many,TRBJ1-1,TRBV11-2,13,.,CASSFTGRTEAFF,TGTGCCAGCAGCTTCACAGGGCGGACTGAAGCTTTCTTT
.,TRBJ1-1,TRBV2,13,.,CASRVNMNTEAFF,TGTGCCAGCCGGGTTAATATGAACACTGAAGCTTTCTTT
.,TRBJ1-2,TRBV6-5,14,TRBD1,CASRVQGTNYGYTF,TGTGCCAGCAGGGTACAGGGGACTAACTATGGCTACACCTTC
.,TRBJ2-5,TRBV30,17,TRBD1,CASPRTRRDRVRETQYF,TGTGCCTCCCCACGAACTCGACGGGACAGGGTGAGGGAGACCCAGTACTTC
few,TRBJ1-4,TRBV30,13,TRBD1,CAWTDRSYGGLFF,TGTGCCTGGACGGACAGGTCCTACGGGGGACTGTTTTTT
.,TRBJ2-2,TRBV29-1,14,.,CSVEGRANTGELFF,TGCAGCGTTGAGGGCAGGGCGAACACCGGGGAGCTGTTTTTT
.,TRBJ2-7,TRBV23-1,16,TRBD1,CASSQDRDRLPYEQYF,TGCGCCAGCAGTCAGGACCGGGACAGACTACCATACGAGCAGTACTTC
few,TRBJ1-1,TRBV29-1,17,.,CSVRASGAGFGYTEAFF,TGCAGCGTTAGGGCGAGTGGGGCAGGGTTCGGCTACACTGAAGCTTTCTTT
.,TRBJ2-3,TRBV10-3,14,TRBD1,CAIKGQPSTDTQYF,TGTGCCATCAAGGGACAGCCAAGCACAGATACGCAGTATTTT